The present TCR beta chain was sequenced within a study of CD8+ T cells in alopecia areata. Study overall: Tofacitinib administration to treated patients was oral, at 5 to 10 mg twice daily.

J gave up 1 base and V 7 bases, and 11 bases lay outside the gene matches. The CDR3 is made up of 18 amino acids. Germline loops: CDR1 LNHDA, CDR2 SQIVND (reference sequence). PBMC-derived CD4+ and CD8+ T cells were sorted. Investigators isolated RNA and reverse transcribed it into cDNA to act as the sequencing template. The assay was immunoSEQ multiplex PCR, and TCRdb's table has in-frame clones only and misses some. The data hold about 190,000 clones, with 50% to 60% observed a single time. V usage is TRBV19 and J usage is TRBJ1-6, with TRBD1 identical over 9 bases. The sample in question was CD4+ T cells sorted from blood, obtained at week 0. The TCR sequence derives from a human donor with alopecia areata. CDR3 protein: CASKPGSGTGSYNSPLHF. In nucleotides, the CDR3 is TGTGCCAGTAAACCTGGCAGCGGGACAGGGTCCTATAATTCACCCCTCCACTTT.